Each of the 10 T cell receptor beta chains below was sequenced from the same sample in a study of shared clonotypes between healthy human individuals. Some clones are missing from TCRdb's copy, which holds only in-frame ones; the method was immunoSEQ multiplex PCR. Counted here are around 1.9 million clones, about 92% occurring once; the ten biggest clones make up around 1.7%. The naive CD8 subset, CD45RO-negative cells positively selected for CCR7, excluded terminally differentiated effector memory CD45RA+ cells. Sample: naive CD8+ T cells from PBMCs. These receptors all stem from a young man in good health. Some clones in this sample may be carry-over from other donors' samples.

In nucleotides, the CDR3 is TGTGCCAGCAGTCCGACGGGGAATGACTACGAGCAGTACTTC. Its protein is CASSPTGNDYEQYF. The J gene is TRBJ2-7, the V gene TRBV27, with a tentative D call TRBD2 (5 bases). V dropped 5 bases and J dropped 3 bases, with 14 bases sitting between them. There are 14 residues in the CDR3. Germline CDR1 is MNHEY and CDR2 is SMNVEV (reference sequence).

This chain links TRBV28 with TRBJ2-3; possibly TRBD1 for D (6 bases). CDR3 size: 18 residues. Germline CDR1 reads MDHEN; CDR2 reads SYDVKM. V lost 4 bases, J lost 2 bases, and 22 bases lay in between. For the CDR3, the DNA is TGTGCCAGCAGTTCCCTTGAGCCGGGACACGATTTCACAGATACGCAGTATTTT. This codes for CASSSLEPGHDFTDTQYF.

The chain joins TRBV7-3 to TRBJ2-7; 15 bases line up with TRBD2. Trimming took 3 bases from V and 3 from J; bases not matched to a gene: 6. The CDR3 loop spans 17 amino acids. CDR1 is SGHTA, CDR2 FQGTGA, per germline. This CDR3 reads CASSFSGTSGRLYEQYF. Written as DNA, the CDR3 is TGTGCCAGCAGCTTCTCCGGGACTAGCGGGAGGCTCTACGAGCAGTACTTC.

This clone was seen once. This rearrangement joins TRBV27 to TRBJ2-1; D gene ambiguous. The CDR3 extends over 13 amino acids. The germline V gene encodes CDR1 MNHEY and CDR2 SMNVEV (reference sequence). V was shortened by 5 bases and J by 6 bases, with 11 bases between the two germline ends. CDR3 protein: CASSLSDRNEQFF. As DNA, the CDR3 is TGTGCCAGCAGTCTCTCGGATCGCAATGAGCAGTTCTTC.

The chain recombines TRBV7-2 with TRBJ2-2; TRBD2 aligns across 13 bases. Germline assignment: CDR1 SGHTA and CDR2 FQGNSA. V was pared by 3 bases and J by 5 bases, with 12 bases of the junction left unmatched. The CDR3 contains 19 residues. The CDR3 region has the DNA TGTGCCAGCAGCTTGACGGGACTAGCGGGACTTAGATGGACCGGGGAGCTGTTTTTT. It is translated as CASSLTGLAGLRWTGELFF.

The CDR3 spells CATSRVRDRGDNEQFF. The DNA of the CDR3 is TGTGCCACCAGCAGAGTGAGGGACAGGGGGGACAATGAGCAGTTCTTC. The V gene is TRBV15, the J gene TRBJ2-1; 11 bases map to TRBD1. The V segment lost 1 base and the J segment 5 bases; nucleotides outside the gene matches: 4. The CDR3 totals 16 residues. Germline V gives CDR1 LNHNV, CDR2 YYDKDF (reference sequence).

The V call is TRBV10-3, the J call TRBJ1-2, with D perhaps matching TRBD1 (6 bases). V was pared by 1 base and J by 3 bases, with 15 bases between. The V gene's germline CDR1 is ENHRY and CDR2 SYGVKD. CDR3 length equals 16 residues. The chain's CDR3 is CAISELFTGKDYGYTF. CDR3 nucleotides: TGTGCCATCAGTGAGTTGTTTACAGGGAAGGACTATGGCTACACCTTC.

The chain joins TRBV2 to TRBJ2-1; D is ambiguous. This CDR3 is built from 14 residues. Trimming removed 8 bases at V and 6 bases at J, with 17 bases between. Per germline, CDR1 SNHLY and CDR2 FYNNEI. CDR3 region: CASPNSVARNEQFF. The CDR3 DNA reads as TGTGCCAGCCCCAACAGCGTAGCTCGCAATGAGCAGTTCTTC.

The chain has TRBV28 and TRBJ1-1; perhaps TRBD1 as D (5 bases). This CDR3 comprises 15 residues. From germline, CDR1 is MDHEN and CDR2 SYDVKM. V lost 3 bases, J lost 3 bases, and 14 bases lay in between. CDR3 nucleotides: TGTGCCAGCAGTTTGGTATGGCAGGGAGACACTGAAGCTTTCTTT. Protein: CASSLVWQGDTEAFF.

The chain's CDR3 is CASSFYGQETQYF. DNA of the CDR3: TGTGCCAGCAGCTTTTACGGACAAGAGACCCAGTACTTC. The rearrangement uses TRBV5-4 and TRBJ2-5; no definite D call. V shed 2 bases and J shed 2 bases, with 7 bases lying between them. The CDR3 is 13 residues long. CDR1 is SGHNT, CDR2 YYREEE, per germline (reference sequence).